This T cell receptor (beta chain) is drawn from a study of CD8 T cells in ankylosing spondylitis. Study findings and constraints: Significant enrichment of disease-linked clones was reported in matched ankylosing spondylitis synovial fluid.

Making the TCR beta libraries involved quantitative 5'-RACE with molecular barcodes. Using its own MiXCR run on the 5' RACE reads, TCRdb lists one record per CDR3 protein. The sample has a few hundred thousand distinct CDR3 sequences, more than 20% seen once; the top ten hold around 0.64%. A remark on this clonotype: Its cognate antigen is unknown.

The CDR3 extends over 14 amino acids. V lost 2 bases and J 6 bases, leaving 14 bases between the germline ends. The germline gives CDR1 MGHDK, CDR2 SYGVNS. Sequenced input: blood, either unsorted or a sorted T cell fraction (not recorded which). This sequence joins TRBV25-1 and TRBJ2-7; D could derive from TRBD1 or TRBD2 (5 bases each). The sequence was obtained from a male donor with ankylosing spondylitis or in good health (not recorded which). The CDR3: CASSEPGGGGEQYF. The DNA for the CDR3 is TGTGCCAGCAGTGAACCGGGCGGTGGGGGCGAGCAGTACTTC.